The entry below describes one T cell receptor (beta chain). These data are taken from a study of cytomegalovirus exposure and HLA in healthy donors. The V gene's germline CDR1 is SGDLS and CDR2 YYNGEE. CDR3 length equals 14 residues. V dropped 7 bases and J dropped 5 bases, with 16 bases sitting between them. The PCR had 60 Vbeta and 13 Jbeta primers. The protocol was immunoSEQ multiplex PCR, while the TCRdb copy is restricted to in-frame clones and leaves out a portion. This table holds roughly 69,000 clones. The source is a woman aged 25 to 39 in good health and CMV-seronegative. J is TRBJ2-1 and V is TRBV9; a weak D match, TRBD2 (5 bases). The sequenced sample consisted of PBMCs. The CDR3: CASARGLGNNEQFF. The CDR3 DNA reads TGTGCCAGCGCCCGCGGACTGGGCAACAATGAGCAGTTCTTC.